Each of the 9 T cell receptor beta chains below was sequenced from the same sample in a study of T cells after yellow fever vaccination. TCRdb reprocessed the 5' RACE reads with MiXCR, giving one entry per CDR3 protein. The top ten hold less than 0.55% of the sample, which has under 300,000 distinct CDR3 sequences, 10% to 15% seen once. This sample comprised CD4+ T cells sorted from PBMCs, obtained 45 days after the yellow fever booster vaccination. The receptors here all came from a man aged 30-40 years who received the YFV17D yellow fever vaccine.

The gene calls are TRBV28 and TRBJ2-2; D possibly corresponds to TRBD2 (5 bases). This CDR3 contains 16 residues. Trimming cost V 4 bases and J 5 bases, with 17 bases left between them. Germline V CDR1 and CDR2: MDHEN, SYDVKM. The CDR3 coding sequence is TGTGCCAGCAGTTATCGAGAGGGCCGGAGAACCGGGGAGCTGTTTTTT. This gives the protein CASSYREGRRTGELFF.

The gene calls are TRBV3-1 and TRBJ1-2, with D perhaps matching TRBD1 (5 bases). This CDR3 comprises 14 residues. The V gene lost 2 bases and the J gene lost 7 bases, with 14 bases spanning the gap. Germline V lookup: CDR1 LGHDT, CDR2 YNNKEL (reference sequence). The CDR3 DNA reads TGTGCCAGCAGCCAACGGCAGGGTCTCTCTGGCTACACCTTC. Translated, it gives CASSQRQGLSGYTF.

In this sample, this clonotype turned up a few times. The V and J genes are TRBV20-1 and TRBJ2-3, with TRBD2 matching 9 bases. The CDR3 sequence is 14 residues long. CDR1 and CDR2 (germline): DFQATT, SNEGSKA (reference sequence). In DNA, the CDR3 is TGCAGCTTGGGGGCTAGCGGGGCCACAGATACGCAGTATTTT. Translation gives CSLGASGATDTQYF.

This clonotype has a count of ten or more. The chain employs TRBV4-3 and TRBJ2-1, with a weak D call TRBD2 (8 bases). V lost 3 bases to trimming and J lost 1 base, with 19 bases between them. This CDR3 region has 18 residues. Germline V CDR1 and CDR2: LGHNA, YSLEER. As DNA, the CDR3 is TGCGCCAGCAGCCAGTGGGACAGTTCGGGAGGGTCCTACAATGAGCAGTTCTTC. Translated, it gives CASSQWDSSGGSYNEQFF.

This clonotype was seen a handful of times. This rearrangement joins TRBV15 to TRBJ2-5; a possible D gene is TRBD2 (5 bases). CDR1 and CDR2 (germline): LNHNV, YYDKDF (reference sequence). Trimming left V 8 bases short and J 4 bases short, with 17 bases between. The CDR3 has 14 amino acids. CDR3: CATLSRGSTETQYF. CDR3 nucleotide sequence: TGTGCCACCCTAAGCCGAGGGAGTACAGAGACCCAGTACTTC. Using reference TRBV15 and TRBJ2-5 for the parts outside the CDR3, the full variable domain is DAMVIQNPRYQVTQFGKPVTLSCSQTLNHNVMYWYQQKSSQAPKLLFHYYDKDFNNEADTPDNFQSRRPNTSFCFLDIRSPGLGDTAMYLCATLSRGSTETQYFGPGTRLLVL.

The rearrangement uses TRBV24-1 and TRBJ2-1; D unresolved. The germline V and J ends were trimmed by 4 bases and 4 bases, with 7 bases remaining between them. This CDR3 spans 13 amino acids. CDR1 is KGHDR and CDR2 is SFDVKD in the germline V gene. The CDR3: CATSEPHYNEQFF. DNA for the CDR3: TGTGCCACCAGTGAACCCCATTACAATGAGCAGTTCTTC.

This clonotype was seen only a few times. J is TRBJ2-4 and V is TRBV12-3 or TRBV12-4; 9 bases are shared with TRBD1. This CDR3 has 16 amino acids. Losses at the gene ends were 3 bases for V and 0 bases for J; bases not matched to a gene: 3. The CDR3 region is CASSFMTGGAKNIQYF. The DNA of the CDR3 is TGTGCCAGCAGTTTTATGACAGGGGGAGCCAAAAACATTCAGTACTTC.

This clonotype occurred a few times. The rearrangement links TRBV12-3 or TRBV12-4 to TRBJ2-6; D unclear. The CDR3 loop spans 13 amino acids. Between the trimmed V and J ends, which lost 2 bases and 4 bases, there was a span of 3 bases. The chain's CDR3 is CASSLKGANVLTF. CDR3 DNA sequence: TGTGCCAGCAGTTTAAAAGGGGCCAACGTCCTGACTTTC.

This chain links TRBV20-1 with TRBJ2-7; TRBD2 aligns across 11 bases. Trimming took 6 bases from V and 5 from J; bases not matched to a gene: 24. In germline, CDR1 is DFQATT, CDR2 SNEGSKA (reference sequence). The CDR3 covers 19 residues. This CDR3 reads CSATRPAQGIAGGSHEQYF. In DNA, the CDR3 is TGCAGTGCGACTCGCCCCGCCCAGGGTATAGCGGGAGGGTCCCACGAGCAGTACTTC.